These 32 T cell receptor beta chains share one sample of origin, sequenced in a study of PD-1 blockade in mismatch repair-deficient tumors. Assay used: immunoSEQ multiplex PCR; TCRdb lists only in-frame clones, some missing. The table has 90,000 to 130,000 clones, about 74% seen once. The source material was peripheral blood, sampled 60 weeks after starting pembrolizumab. The receptors come from an adult with mismatch repair-deficient cancer.

V gene TRBV4-2 combines with J gene TRBJ2-1; TRBD2 agrees at 7 bases. Looked up from germline, CDR1 is LGHNA and CDR2 is YNFKEQ. J was trimmed by 2 bases and V by 1 base; bases with no gene match: 8. The CDR3 consists of 17 residues. In DNA, the CDR3 is TGTGCCAGCAGCCAAGGGGGTAGCGGGTACGCCTACAATGAGCAGTTCTTC. This gives the protein CASSQGGSGYAYNEQFF.

This clone has a handful of counts. V is TRBV7-2 and J is TRBJ2-3, with no clear D. This CDR3 spans 15 amino acids. In germline, CDR1 is SGHTA, CDR2 FQGNSA. Trimming shortened V by 4 bases and J by 0 bases, and 11 bases separated the two germline ends. The CDR3 here is CASSSRETSTDTQYF. CDR3 nucleotides: TGTGCCAGCAGCTCTCGTGAGACTAGCACAGATACGCAGTATTTT.

This clone was recorded only once. This chain links TRBV5-1 with TRBJ2-3; 9 bases are shared with TRBD1. This CDR3 is built from 15 residues. Unmatched junction bases numbered 8, after V lost 4 bases and J lost 5 bases. The germline V gene encodes CDR1 SGHRS and CDR2 YFSETQ. CDR3 sequence: CASSRTSGQGDTQYF. In DNA, the CDR3 is TGCGCCAGCAGCAGAACCTCGGGACAGGGAGATACGCAGTATTTT.

CDR3 sequence (DNA): TGCGCCAGCAGCCAAGATCCCCCCAATGAGCAGTTCTTC. It yields the protein CASSQDPPNEQFF. The rearrangement uses TRBV4-3 and TRBJ2-1; D uncertain. CDR1 is LGHNA and CDR2 is YSLEER in the germline V gene. V was shortened by 0 bases and J by 6 bases, with 6 bases between the two germline ends. There are 13 residues in the CDR3.

This CDR3 is CASSRGAFRDTEAFF. The CDR3 DNA is TGTGCCAGTAGTAGAGGGGCCTTCCGGGACACTGAAGCTTTCTTT. The chain combines TRBV19 with TRBJ1-1; TRBD1 might be the D (5 bases). Germline V CDR1 and CDR2: LNHDA, SQIVND (reference sequence). This CDR3 has 15 amino acids. Trimming pared 4 bases from V and 3 bases from J, leaving 15 bases between.

The genes are TRBV6-5 and TRBJ1-2; D not certain. The CDR3 runs 13 residues. Germline-derived CDR1 and CDR2 are MNHEY and SVGAGI. V lost 4 bases, J lost 3 bases, and 9 bases lay in between. CDR3 in DNA: TGTGCCAGCAGTTTCGAGAAGTACTATGGCTACACCTTC. Translation gives CASSFEKYYGYTF.

This rearrangement joins TRBV7-2 to TRBJ1-5, with D maybe TRBD1 (5 bases). Germline-derived CDR1 and CDR2 are SGHTA and FQGNSA. Between the trimmed V and J ends, which lost 5 bases and 6 bases, there was a span of 14 bases. This CDR3 is built from 14 residues. The CDR3 sequence is CASSPQGAGQPQHF. CDR3 DNA: TGTGCCAGCAGCCCCCAGGGTGCGGGTCAGCCCCAGCATTTT.

The chain links TRBV11-2 to TRBJ2-7; 11 nucleotides line up with TRBD1. The CDR3 consists of 15 residues. Germline-derived CDR1 and CDR2 are SGHAT and FQNNGV. With 1 base clipped from V and 3 bases from J, the junction kept 2 bases outside the gene matches. This chain's CDR3 is CASSLGDRGFYEQYF. CDR3 DNA sequence: TGTGCCAGCAGCTTAGGGGACAGGGGGTTCTACGAGCAGTACTTC.

This clone appeared a few times. This chain's CDR3 is CASSPEQLSSYNEQFF. The CDR3 region has the DNA TGTGCCAGCAGCCCGGAACAGCTCAGCTCCTACAATGAGCAGTTCTTC. The chain employs TRBV9 and TRBJ2-1; D is unresolved. This CDR3 has 16 residues. The germline V and J ends were trimmed by 4 bases and 0 bases, with 14 bases remaining between them. CDR1 SGDLS and CDR2 YYNGEE come from the germline V gene.

Written as DNA, the CDR3 is TGTGCCAGCAGTTTATTCTCGATAACTAGCACAGATACGCAGTATTTT. Its protein is CASSLFSITSTDTQYF. This chain uses TRBV27 with TRBJ2-3, with no clear D. V was cut by 1 base and J by 0 bases, with 11 bases left in between. The germline CDR1 and CDR2 sequences are MNHEY and SMNVEV (reference sequence). The CDR3 is 16 residues long.

J is TRBJ2-3 and V is TRBV5-1; possibly TRBD2 for D (6 bases). CDR3 length: 15 residues. The V end lost 4 bases, the J end lost 2 bases, and 14 bases lay between the germline ends. Germline V gene lookup returns CDR1 SGHRS and CDR2 YFSETQ. CDR3 nucleotides: TGCGCCAGCAGCGTGGGACTCCGCTCCACAGATACGCAGTATTTT. Its protein product is CASSVGLRSTDTQYF.

The CDR3 nucleotides read TGTGCCAGCAGCTTAGGGTTAGCGGGAGAGATTTCCTACGAGCAGTACTTC. Residues: CASSLGLAGEISYEQYF. This chain links TRBV11-2 with TRBJ2-7; TRBD2 matches at 9 bases. In germline, CDR1 is SGHAT, CDR2 FQNNGV. Trimming at V came to 1 base and at J to 1 base, leaving 8 bases not matched to a gene. The length of the CDR3 is 17 residues.

The sample holds a few counts of this clone. As DNA, the CDR3 is TGTGCCAGCAGCTTGGGACTAGCGGCCAACGAGCAGTACTTC. Its protein is CASSLGLAANEQYF. V usage is TRBV5-5 and J usage is TRBJ2-7; TRBD2 matches 9 bases. CDR1 and CDR2 (germline): SGHKS, YYEKEE (reference sequence). V was clipped by 0 bases and J by 5 bases; unmatched bases: 3. The CDR3 has 14 residues.

This chain joins TRBV15 and TRBJ2-5, with a possible D match to TRBD1 (5 bases). Trimming pared 0 bases from V and 4 bases from J, leaving 12 bases between. Germline V CDR1 and CDR2: LNHNV, YYDKDF (reference sequence). The CDR3 has 15 amino acids. Written as DNA, the CDR3 is TGTGCCACCAGCAGAGATCAGGGATCTATAGAGACCCAGTACTTC. Protein: CATSRDQGSIETQYF.

This rearrangement joins TRBV15 to TRBJ2-7, with 11 bases that match TRBD2. This CDR3 has 18 amino acids. Germline values: CDR1 LNHNV, CDR2 YYDKDF (reference sequence). J gave up 2 bases and V 3 bases, and 12 bases lay outside the gene matches. The CDR3 DNA reads TGTGCCACCAGCAGTAAGACTAGCGGGAAGTTTAGGCCCTACGAGCAGTACTTC. Encoded protein: CATSSKTSGKFRPYEQYF.

The V and J genes are TRBV30 and TRBJ1-5, with D uncertain. The CDR3 is made up of 13 amino acids. Germline CDR1 GTSNPN, CDR2 SVGIG (reference sequence). The V gene lost 5 bases and the J gene lost 3 bases, with 11 bases spanning the gap. The CDR3 DNA is TGTGCCTGGGCGCGGGCCCCCAATCAGCCCCAGCATTTT. Translation: CAWARAPNQPQHF.

This clone was observed once. This sequence joins TRBV6-1 and TRBJ2-3, with 7 positions matching TRBD1. Trimming took 10 bases from V and 2 from J; bases not matched to a gene: 12. CDR3 length equals 15 residues. CDR1 MNHNS and CDR2 SASEGT come from the germline V gene. CDR3 bases: TGTGCCACTATCTCCACAGGGGTCTCCACAGATACGCAGTATTTT. Protein product: CATISTGVSTDTQYF.

This clone was seen once. The chain carries TRBV10-3 and TRBJ2-6; D gene ambiguous. This CDR3 comprises 15 residues. V was clipped by 8 bases and J by 0 bases, with 11 bases between them. The germline V gene encodes CDR1 ENHRY and CDR2 SYGVKD. DNA of the CDR3: TGTGCCATCCTGACGAGCAACTCTGGGGCCAACGTCCTGACTTTC. This sequence encodes CAILTSNSGANVLTF.

V gene TRBV5-6 combines with J gene TRBJ2-7, with D tentatively TRBD2 (5 bases). This CDR3 has 15 amino acids. Germline loops: CDR1 SGHDT, CDR2 YYEEEE. Trimming pared 4 bases from V and 4 bases from J, leaving 18 bases between. In DNA form, the CDR3 reads TGTGCCAGCAGCGCCGATAGCGCCCCACTGTACGAGCAGTACTTC. Encoded protein: CASSADSAPLYEQYF.

The V call is TRBV28, the J call TRBJ1-5; D is possibly TRBD1 (6 bases). V shed 1 base and J shed 16 bases, with 20 bases lying between them. CDR1 is MDHEN and CDR2 is SYDVKM in the germline V gene. The CDR3 contains 14 residues. The CDR3 sequence is CASSLLGALSPFHF. In DNA form, the CDR3 reads TGTGCCAGCAGTTTATTGGGGGCCCTATCTCCATTTCATTTT.

The chain employs TRBV5-4 and TRBJ2-7; 7 bases line up with TRBD1. There are 14 residues in the CDR3. Germline V gene data show CDR1 as SGHNT and CDR2 as YYREEE (reference sequence). V lost 3 bases and J lost 3; bases outside the gene matches: 6. The DNA of the CDR3 is TGTGCCAGCAGCTCGGGGACAGTAGGCTACGAGCAGTACTTC. Translation gives CASSSGTVGYEQYF. The full variable domain, with the rest looked up from reference TRBV5-4 and TRBJ2-7, is ETGVTQSPTHLIKTRGQQVTLRCSSQSGHNTVSWYQQALGQGPQFIFQYYREEENGRGNFPPRFSGLQFPNYSSELNVNALELDDSALYLCASSSGTVGYEQYFGPGTRLTVT.

This clone was picked up a small number of times. The chain joins TRBV15 to TRBJ1-2, with TRBD1 matching 7 bases. The CDR3 contains 15 residues. Trimming cost V 1 base and J 7 bases; bases outside gene matches: 9. Germline V gives CDR1 LNHNV, CDR2 YYDKDF (reference sequence). This CDR3 reads CATSRAETGKGGYTF. CDR3 in DNA: TGTGCCACCAGCAGAGCTGAGACAGGGAAGGGTGGCTACACCTTC.

The gene calls are TRBV9 and TRBJ2-1, with 8 bases lining up with TRBD1. Germline loops: CDR1 SGDLS, CDR2 YYNGEE. Unmatched junction bases numbered 10, after V lost 2 bases and J lost 6 bases. The CDR3 contains 16 residues. CDR3 sequence: CASSVSAGTGFNEQFF. The CDR3 DNA reads as TGTGCCAGCAGCGTTTCTGCCGGGACAGGCTTCAATGAGCAGTTCTTC. The variable domain in full, completed from reference TRBV9 and TRBJ2-1, reads DSGVTQTPKHLITATGQRVTLRCSPRSGDLSVYWYQQSLDQGLQFLIQYYNGEERAKGNILERFSAQQFPDLHSELNLSSLELGDSALYFCASSVSAGTGFNEQFFGPGTRLTVL.

In its sample, this clone was seen once. At the DNA level, this CDR3 is encoded by other sequences in the same sample as well. The genes are TRBV9 and TRBJ2-5; the match to TRBD2 covers 9 bases. This CDR3 contains 15 residues. The germline V gene has CDR1 SGDLS and CDR2 YYNGEE. Unmatched junction bases numbered 5, after V lost 0 bases and J lost 5 bases. CDR3 coding DNA: TGTGCCAGCAGCGTAGATAGCGGGAGAGGGGAGACCCAGTACTTC. Translating gives CASSVDSGRGETQYF.

This chain connects TRBV14 to TRBJ2-7; no clear D gene. Germline CDR1 SGHDN, CDR2 FVKESK. Deletions cut 3 bases from V and 4 bases from J, with 4 bases between. This CDR3 is built from 11 residues. Here the CDR3 reads CASSQGYEQYF. The CDR3 DNA reads TGTGCCAGCAGCCAGGGTTACGAGCAGTACTTC.

This clone came up once. CDR3 amino acids: CASSVGLARDEQFF. The CDR3 nucleotides are TGTGCCAGCAGCGTAGGACTAGCGCGGGATGAGCAGTTCTTC. The V call is TRBV7-9, the J call TRBJ2-1; 9 nucleotides line up with TRBD2. Germline trimming cut 5 bases from V and 8 bases from J; bases unmatched to any gene: 7. Germline CDR1 and CDR2: SEHNR and FQNEAQ (reference sequence). The CDR3 is made up of 14 amino acids.

The chain employs TRBV2 and TRBJ2-7; perhaps TRBD1 as D (5 bases). The CDR3 is 13 residues long. The V gene's germline CDR1 is SNHLY and CDR2 FYNNEI. The V gene lost 5 bases and the J gene lost 2 bases, with 10 bases spanning the gap. The CDR3 DNA is TGTGCCAGCAGTTACGACAGTGCCTACGAGCAGTACTTC. It is translated as CASSYDSAYEQYF.

The chain combines TRBV7-8 with TRBJ2-5; D unclear. Germline CDR1 SGHVS, CDR2 FQNEAQ. V lost 1 base to trimming and J lost 4 bases, with 1 base between them. The CDR3 contains 11 residues. CDR3 sequence (DNA): TGTGCCAGCAGCTTAGTAGAGACCCAGTACTTC. Its protein is CASSLVETQYF.

V gene TRBV6-1 combines with J gene TRBJ1-5; D ambiguous. Germline values: CDR1 MNHNS, CDR2 SASEGT. Trimming shortened V by 4 bases and J by 2 bases, and 12 bases separated the two germline ends. This CDR3 is built from 15 residues. The CDR3 loop is CASSVQARGNQPQHF. In DNA, the CDR3 is TGTGCCAGCAGTGTGCAGGCCCGGGGCAATCAGCCCCAGCATTTT.

The J gene is TRBJ2-1, the V gene TRBV7-2; D unclear. Germline values: CDR1 SGHTA, CDR2 FQGNSA. With 5 bases removed from V and 5 bases from J, the gap between germline ends came to 13 bases. The CDR3 totals 14 residues. For the CDR3, the DNA is TGTGCCAGCAGCCCTCATTCCTCTCACAATGAGCAGTTCTTC. It yields the protein CASSPHSSHNEQFF.

V gene TRBV28 combines with J gene TRBJ1-5; D unclear. This CDR3 has 16 residues. CDR1 is MDHEN, CDR2 SYDVKM, per germline. V was pared by 1 base and J by 6 bases, with 16 bases between. The CDR3 protein is CASSLSVTSSGQPQHF. CDR3 DNA sequence: TGTGCCAGCAGTTTATCGGTCACTTCCTCGGGTCAGCCCCAGCATTTT.

The chain employs TRBV5-4 and TRBJ2-7; D unresolved. The CDR3 extends over 13 amino acids. Germline CDR1 is SGHNT and CDR2 is YYREEE (reference sequence). Trimming pared 3 bases from V and 0 bases from J, leaving 7 bases between. CDR3 sequence: CASSSPPSYEQYF. CDR3 in DNA: TGTGCCAGCAGCTCCCCACCCTCCTACGAGCAGTACTTC.